The rows below give T cell receptor beta chains drawn from one sample of a study of PD-L1 blockade in urothelial cancer. Clones were read by immunoSEQ multiplex PCR, and TCRdb kept only the in-frame ones, dropping some. This table has approximately 100,000 clones, about 90% appearing once. Sequencing was performed on PBMCs, taken around atezolizumab (anti-PD-L1) treatment. The receptors stem from a woman of 80 years or more with urothelial cancer. Each CDR3 is given with its conserved first and last residue. The D gene is left open where the match is weak. Where a row states a size, it is once, few, many or the class of an expanded clone; other rows omit it.

d_gene	v_gene	len	abundance	j_gene	CDR3nt	CDR3aa
TRBD1	TRBV18	16	-	TRBJ2-7	TGTGCCAGCTCACCGATAGGACAGGGAAGTTCTAGCGAGCAGTACTTC	CASSPIGQGSSSEQYF
-	TRBV4-2	15	once	TRBJ2-1	TGTGCCAGCAGCCAAGAGCGAGGCGAGCGTGCGGGGCAGTTCTTC	CASSQERGERAGQFF
TRBD2	TRBV5-1	16	-	TRBJ2-5	TGCGCCAGCAGCCTACGGACTAGCGGGAGTGGAGAGACCCAGTACTTC	CASSLRTSGSGETQYF
TRBD2	TRBV9	16	once	TRBJ2-3	TGTGCCAGCAGCGTTCTCCGGGCGGGAGCGGAAGATACGCAGTATTTT	CASSVLRAGAEDTQYF
TRBD1	TRBV28	13	-	TRBJ1-5	TGTGCCAGCATAGACAGGGGGGGACAGCCCCAGCATTTT	CASIDRGGQPQHF
-	TRBV6-6	13	-	TRBJ1-5	TGTGCCAGCTCCCCGTATAGCAATCAGCCCCAGCATTTT	CASSPYSNQPQHF
TRBD1	TRBV5-4	17	-	TRBJ2-1	TGTGCCAGCAGCTTGGGGCTACCCCGGGACAGCTACAATGAGCAGTTCTTC	CASSLGLPRDSYNEQFF
TRBD2	TRBV7-3	14	-	TRBJ2-1	TGTGCCAGCAGCTTCAGCGGGAGGTACAATGAGCAGTTCTTC	CASSFSGRYNEQFF
-	TRBV11-2	12	-	TRBJ1-2	TGTGCCAGCAGCCCCCATGTCGGGGGCTACACCTTC	CASSPHVGGYTF
TRBD2	TRBV5-1	15	-	TRBJ2-1	TGCGCCAGCAGCCTCCGGACTAGCGGTTACAATGAGCAGTTCTTC	CASSLRTSGYNEQFF
-	TRBV11-2	16	-	TRBJ1-4	TGTGCCAGCAGCTTAGGTATCAGGGAAACTAATGAAAAACTGTTTTTT	CASSLGIRETNEKLFF
TRBD1	TRBV7-8	14	once	TRBJ1-1	TGTGCCAGCAGCTTCTTCCGACAGGGCACTGAAGCTTTCTTT	CASSFFRQGTEAFF
-	TRBV19	16	-	TRBJ1-4	TGTGCCAGTAGTCCCGGTTTTAGGGGTCCCTATGAAAAACTGTTTTTT	CASSPGFRGPYEKLFF
-	TRBV5-1	15	-	TRBJ1-3	TGCGCCAGCAGCTTGGGTGTAGCCTCTGGAAACACCATATATTTT	CASSLGVASGNTIYF
-	TRBV6-5	13	few	TRBJ1-2	TGTGCCAGCATAGCCAGGGGCCTCTATGGCTACACCTTC	CASIARGLYGYTF
TRBD1	TRBV18	16	-	TRBJ2-3	TGTGCCAGCTCACCACCTACGGGACAGGGAACAGATACGCAGTATTTT	CASSPPTGQGTDTQYF
TRBD1	TRBV7-9	12	-	TRBJ1-2	TGTGCCAGCAGCTTAGGCCAGGGGGCGGCGGCCTTC	CASSLGQGAAAF
-	TRBV5-1	15	-	TRBJ2-5	TGCGCCAGCAGCTTGGATGGCAGGCCGGGGGAGACCCAGTACTTC	CASSLDGRPGETQYF
-	TRBV30	18	once	TRBJ1-5	TGTGCCTGGAATTTCGGGCACAGCCTCAGCGGGAGCAATCAGCCCCAGCATTTT	CAWNFGHSLSGSNQPQHF
-	TRBV10-3	16	-	TRBJ2-3	TGTGCCATCAGTGGGGGGCAGGCTGGGAGCACAGATACGCAGTATTTT	CAISGGQAGSTDTQYF
-	TRBV2	13	-	TRBJ1-1	TGTGCCAGCAGGGAGATAATGAACACTGAAGCTTTCTTT	CASREIMNTEAFF
TRBD2	TRBV7-9	18	-	TRBJ2-1	TGTGCCAGCAGCTTTGGGAGCGGGAGCAGAGGGACGTACAATGAGCAGTTCTTC	CASSFGSGSRGTYNEQFF
TRBD1	TRBV5-1	15	-	TRBJ1-4	TGCGCCAGCAGCTTGGCTGGACAGGGTAATGAAAAACTGTTTTTT	CASSLAGQGNEKLFF
-	TRBV13	12	once	TRBJ2-1	TGTGCCAGCAGCTTAGTCTTACTTGAGCAGTTCTTC	CASSLVLLEQFF
-	TRBV19	15	few	TRBJ2-7	TGTGCCAGTAGTTTCAGCAACGACAGGTCCTACGAGCAGTACTTC	CASSFSNDRSYEQYF
-	TRBV5-1	16	-	TRBJ1-3	TGCGCCAGCAGCTCAAATCTACACAGCTCTGGAAACACCATATATTTT	CASSSNLHSSGNTIYF
-	TRBV4-1	14	once	TRBJ2-2	TGCGCCAGCAGCCAAGACAGGGTGAACGGGGAGCTGTTTTTT	CASSQDRVNGELFF
TRBD2	TRBV5-1	16	-	TRBJ2-3	TGCGCCAGCAGCCTTCCCACTAGCGGGAGCACAGATACGCAGTATTTT	CASSLPTSGSTDTQYF
TRBD1	TRBV28	18	-	TRBJ1-5	TGTGCCAGCAGTCGGGGACAGGGGGCTTCGTATAGCAATCAGCCCCAGCATTTT	CASSRGQGASYSNQPQHF
-	TRBV7-2	15	-	TRBJ2-3	TGTGCCAGCAGCCCGATGGGACAATACACAGATACGCAGTATTTT	CASSPMGQYTDTQYF
-	TRBV5-1	18	-	TRBJ1-4	TGCGCCAGCAGCTTGAGGGACACCCCAGGAAGGACTAATGAAAAACTGTTTTTT	CASSLRDTPGRTNEKLFF
TRBD2	TRBV5-1	15	once	TRBJ2-7	TGCGCCAGCAGCTTGGGGGTAGCGGGAGGGTACGAGCAGTACTTC	CASSLGVAGGYEQYF
-	TRBV11-2	12	-	TRBJ1-2	TGTGCCAGCAGCTTACAGGGGAATGGCTACACCTTC	CASSLQGNGYTF
-	TRBV5-6	15	-	TRBJ2-7	TGTGCCAGCACCCTCCAGCTAGGGGCCCCTTACGAGCAGTACTTC	CASTLQLGAPYEQYF
-	TRBV2	15	-	TRBJ2-1	TGTGCCAACCGAAGGACAGAGAGCTCCTACAATGAGCAGTTCTTC	CANRRTESSYNEQFF
-	TRBV14	16	-	TRBJ2-1	TGTGCCAGCAGCGTTCCCCGGGACTCCCTGTTTCTTGAGCAGTTCTTC	CASSVPRDSLFLEQFF
TRBD2	TRBV5-5	14	-	TRBJ2-1	TGTGCCAGCAGCCCCCGGGACTACAACAATGAGCAGTTCTTC	CASSPRDYNNEQFF
-	TRBV9	15	-	TRBJ2-5	TGTGCCAGCAGCGTAAAGGCAGGGGACGGGGAGACCCAGTACTTC	CASSVKAGDGETQYF
TRBD2	TRBV7-3	16	-	TRBJ2-1	TGTGCCAGCAGCTCCTATAGCGGGAGGCTAAACAATGAGCAGTTCTTC	CASSSYSGRLNNEQFF
-	TRBV28	15	-	TRBJ2-1	TGTGCCAGCAGTTCAGCGGTAAGCTCCTACAATGAGCAGTTCTTC	CASSSAVSSYNEQFF